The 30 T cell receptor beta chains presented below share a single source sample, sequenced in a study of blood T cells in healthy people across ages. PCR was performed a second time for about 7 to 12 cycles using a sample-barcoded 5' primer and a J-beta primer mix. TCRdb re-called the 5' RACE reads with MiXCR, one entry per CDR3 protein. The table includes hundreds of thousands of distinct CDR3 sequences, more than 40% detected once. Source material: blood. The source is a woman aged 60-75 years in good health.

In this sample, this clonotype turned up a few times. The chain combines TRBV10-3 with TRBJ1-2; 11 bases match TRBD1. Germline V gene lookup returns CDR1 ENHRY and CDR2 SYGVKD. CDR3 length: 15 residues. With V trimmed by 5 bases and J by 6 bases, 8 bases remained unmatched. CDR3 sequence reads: CAISKGTGGSNGYTF. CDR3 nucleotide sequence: TGTGCCATCAGTAAAGGGACAGGGGGTTCAAATGGCTACACCTTC.

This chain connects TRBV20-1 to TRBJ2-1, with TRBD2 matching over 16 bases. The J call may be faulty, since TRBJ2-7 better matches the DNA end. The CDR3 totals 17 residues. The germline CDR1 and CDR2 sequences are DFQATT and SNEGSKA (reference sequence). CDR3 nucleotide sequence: TGCAGTGCCGAGGGACTAGCGGGAGGGAGCTCCTACAATGAGCAGTACTTC. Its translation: CSAEGLAGGSSYNEQYF.

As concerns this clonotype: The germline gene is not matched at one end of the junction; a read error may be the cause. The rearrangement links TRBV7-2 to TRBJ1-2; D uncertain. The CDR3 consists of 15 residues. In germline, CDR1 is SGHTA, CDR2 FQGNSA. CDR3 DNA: TGTGCCAGCAGCTTAGGAGGTGGGAGAGTCTATGGCAACACCTTC. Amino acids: CASSLGGGRVYGNTF.

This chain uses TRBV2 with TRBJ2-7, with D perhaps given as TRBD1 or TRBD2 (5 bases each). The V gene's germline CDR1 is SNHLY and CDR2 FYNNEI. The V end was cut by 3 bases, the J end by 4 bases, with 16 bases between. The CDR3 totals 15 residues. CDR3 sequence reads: CASSEDGDRRYEQYF. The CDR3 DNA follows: TGTGCCAGCAGTGAGGACGGGGACCGGCGGTACGAGCAGTACTTC.

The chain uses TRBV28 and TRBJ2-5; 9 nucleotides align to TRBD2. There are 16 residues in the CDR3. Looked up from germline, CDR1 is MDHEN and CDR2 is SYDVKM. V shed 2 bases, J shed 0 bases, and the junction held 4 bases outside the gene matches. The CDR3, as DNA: TGTGCCAGCAGTTTACCGCTAGCGGGGAACCAAGAGACCCAGTACTTC. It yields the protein CASSLPLAGNQETQYF.

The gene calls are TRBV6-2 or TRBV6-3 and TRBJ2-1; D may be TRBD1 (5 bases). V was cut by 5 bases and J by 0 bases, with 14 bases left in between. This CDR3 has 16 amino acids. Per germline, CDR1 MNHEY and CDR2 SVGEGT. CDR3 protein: CASSEPGQSSYNEQFF. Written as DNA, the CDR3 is TGTGCCAGCAGTGAGCCCGGACAAAGCTCCTACAATGAGCAGTTCTTC.

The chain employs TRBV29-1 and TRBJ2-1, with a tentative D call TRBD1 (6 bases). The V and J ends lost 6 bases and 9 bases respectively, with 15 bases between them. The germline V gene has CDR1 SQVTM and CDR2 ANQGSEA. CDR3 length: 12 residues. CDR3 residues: CSVKQGSTEQFF. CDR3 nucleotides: TGCAGCGTCAAACAGGGTTCTACTGAGCAGTTCTTC.

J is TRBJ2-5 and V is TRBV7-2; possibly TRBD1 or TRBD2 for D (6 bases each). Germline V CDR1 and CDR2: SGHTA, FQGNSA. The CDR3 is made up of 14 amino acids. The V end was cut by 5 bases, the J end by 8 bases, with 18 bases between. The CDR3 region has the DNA TGTGCCAGCAGCAAGGGGGGACTTGGCGGTACCCAGTACTTC. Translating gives CASSKGGLGGTQYF.

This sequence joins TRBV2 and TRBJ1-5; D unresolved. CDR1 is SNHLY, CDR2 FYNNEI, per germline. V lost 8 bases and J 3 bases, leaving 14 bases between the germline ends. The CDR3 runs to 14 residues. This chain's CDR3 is CASGQRGYNQPQHF. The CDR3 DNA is TGTGCCAGCGGGCAGAGAGGGTACAATCAGCCCCAGCATTTT. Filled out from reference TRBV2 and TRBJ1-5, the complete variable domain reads EPEVTQTPSHQVTQMGQEVILRCVPISNHLYFYWYRQILGQKVEFLVSFYNNEISEKSEIFDDQFSVERPDGSNFTLKIRSTKLEDSAMYFCASGQRGYNQPQHFGDGTRLSIL.

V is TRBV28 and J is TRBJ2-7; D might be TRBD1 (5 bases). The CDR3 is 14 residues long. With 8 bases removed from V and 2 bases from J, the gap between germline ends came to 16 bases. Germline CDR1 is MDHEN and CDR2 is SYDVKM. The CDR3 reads CASGPTAQAYEQYF. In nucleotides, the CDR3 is TGTGCCAGCGGGCCGACAGCCCAAGCCTACGAGCAGTACTTC.

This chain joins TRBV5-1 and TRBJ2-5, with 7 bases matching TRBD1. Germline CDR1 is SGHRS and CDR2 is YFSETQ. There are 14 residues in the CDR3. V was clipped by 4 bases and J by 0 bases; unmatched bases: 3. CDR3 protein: CASSEGQNQETQYF. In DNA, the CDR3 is TGCGCCAGCAGCGAGGGACAGAACCAAGAGACCCAGTACTTC.

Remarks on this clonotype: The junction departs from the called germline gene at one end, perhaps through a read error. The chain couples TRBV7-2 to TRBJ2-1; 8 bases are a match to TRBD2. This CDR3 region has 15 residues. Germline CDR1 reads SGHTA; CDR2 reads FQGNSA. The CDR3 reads CASSSSGSYHNEQFF. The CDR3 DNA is TGTGCCAGTAGCTCCAGCGGGAGTTACCACAATGAGCAGTTCTTC.

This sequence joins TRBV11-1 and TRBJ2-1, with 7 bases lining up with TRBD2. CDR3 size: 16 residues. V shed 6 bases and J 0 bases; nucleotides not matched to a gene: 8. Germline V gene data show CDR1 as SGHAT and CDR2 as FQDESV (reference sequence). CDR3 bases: TGTGCCAGCAGACCGACCCAGCGGGACTCCTACAATGAGCAGTTCTTC. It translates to CASRPTQRDSYNEQFF. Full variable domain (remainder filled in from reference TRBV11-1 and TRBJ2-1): EAEVAQSPRYKITEKSQAVAFWCDPISGHATLYWYRQILGQGPELLVQFQDESVVDDSQLPKDRFSAERLKGVDSTLKIQPAELGDSAMYLCASRPTQRDSYNEQFFGPGTRLTVL.

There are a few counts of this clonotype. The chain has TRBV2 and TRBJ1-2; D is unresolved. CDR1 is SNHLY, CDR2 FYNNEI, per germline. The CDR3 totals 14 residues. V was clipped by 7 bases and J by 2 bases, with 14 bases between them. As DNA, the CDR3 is TGTGCCAGCAACCCTCTTACAGAAAACTATGGCTACACCTTC. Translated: CASNPLTENYGYTF.

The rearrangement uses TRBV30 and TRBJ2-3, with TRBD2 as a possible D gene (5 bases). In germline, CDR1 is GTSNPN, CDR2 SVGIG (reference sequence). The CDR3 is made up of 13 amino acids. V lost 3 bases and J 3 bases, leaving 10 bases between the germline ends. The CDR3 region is CAWSTGFTDTQYF. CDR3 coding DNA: TGTGCCTGGAGCACGGGATTTACAGATACGCAGTATTTT.

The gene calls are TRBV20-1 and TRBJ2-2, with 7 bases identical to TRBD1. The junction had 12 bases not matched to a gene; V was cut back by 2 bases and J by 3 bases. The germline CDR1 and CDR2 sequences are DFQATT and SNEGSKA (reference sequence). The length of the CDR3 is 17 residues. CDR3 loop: CSARSENRGRYTGELFF. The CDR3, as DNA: TGCAGTGCTAGAAGCGAAAACAGGGGCAGGTACACCGGGGAGCTGTTTTTT.

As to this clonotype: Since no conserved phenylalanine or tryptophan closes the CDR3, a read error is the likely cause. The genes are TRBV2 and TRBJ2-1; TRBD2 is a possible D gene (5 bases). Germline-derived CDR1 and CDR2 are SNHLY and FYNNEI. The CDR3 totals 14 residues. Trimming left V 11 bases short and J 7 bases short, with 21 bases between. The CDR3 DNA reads TGTGCCGGAAAAGGAGAGGGCCCTCCAAATGAGCAGTTCCTC. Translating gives CAGKGEGPPNEQFL.

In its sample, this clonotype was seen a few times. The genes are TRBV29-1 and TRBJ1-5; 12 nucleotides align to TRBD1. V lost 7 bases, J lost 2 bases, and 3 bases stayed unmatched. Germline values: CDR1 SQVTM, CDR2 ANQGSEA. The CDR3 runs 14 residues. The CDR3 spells CSAGTGGRNQPQHF. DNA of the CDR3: TGCAGCGCCGGGACAGGGGGCCGCAATCAGCCCCAGCATTTT.

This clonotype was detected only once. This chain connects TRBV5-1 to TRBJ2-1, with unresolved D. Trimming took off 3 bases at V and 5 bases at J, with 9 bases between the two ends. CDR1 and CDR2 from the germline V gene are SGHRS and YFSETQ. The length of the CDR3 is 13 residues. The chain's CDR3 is CASSWTINNEQFF. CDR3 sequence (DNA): TGCGCCAGCAGCTGGACCATCAACAATGAGCAGTTCTTC.

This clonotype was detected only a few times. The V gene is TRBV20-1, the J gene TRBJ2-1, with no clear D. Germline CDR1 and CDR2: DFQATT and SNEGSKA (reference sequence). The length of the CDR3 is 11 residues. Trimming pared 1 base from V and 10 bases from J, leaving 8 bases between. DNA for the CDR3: TGCAGTGCTAGAGGTGCTAGAGAGCAGTTCTTC. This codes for CSARGAREQFF.

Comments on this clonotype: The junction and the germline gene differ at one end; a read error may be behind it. The CDR3 bases are TGTGCCAGCAGTTTATCTGGACTAGCTGGCAATGAGCGGTTCTTC. This translates into CASSLSGLAGNERFF. This chain links TRBV27 with TRBJ2-1, with 8 bases matching TRBD2. The germline V gene encodes CDR1 MNHEY and CDR2 SMNVEV (reference sequence). This CDR3 has 15 amino acids.

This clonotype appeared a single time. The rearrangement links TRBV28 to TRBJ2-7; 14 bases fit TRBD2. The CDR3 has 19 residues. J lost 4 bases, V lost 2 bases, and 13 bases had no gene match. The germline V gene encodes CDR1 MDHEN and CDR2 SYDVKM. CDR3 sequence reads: CASSLLEAGWTSGRYEQYF. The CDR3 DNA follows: TGTGCCAGCAGTTTACTTGAAGCTGGTTGGACTAGCGGGAGGTACGAGCAGTACTTC.

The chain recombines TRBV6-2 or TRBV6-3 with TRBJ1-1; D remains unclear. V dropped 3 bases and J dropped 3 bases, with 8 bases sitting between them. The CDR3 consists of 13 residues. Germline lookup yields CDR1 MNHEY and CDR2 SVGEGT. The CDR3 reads CASSYRSYTEAFF. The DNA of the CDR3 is TGTGCCAGCAGTTATAGGTCCTACACTGAAGCTTTCTTT.

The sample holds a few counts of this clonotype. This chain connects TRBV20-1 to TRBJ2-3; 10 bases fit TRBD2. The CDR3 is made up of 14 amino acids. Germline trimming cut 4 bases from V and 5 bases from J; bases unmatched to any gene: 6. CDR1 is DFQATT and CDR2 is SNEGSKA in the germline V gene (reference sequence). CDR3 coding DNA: TGCAGTGCTACAGCGGGAGGGCCGCGAGATACGCAGTATTTT. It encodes CSATAGGPRDTQYF.

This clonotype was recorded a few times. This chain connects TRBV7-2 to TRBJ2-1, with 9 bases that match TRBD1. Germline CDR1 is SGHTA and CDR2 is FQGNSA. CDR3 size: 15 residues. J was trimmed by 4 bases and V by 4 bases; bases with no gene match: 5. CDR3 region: CASSSQGAAYNEQFF. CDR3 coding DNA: TGTGCCAGCAGCTCACAGGGGGCAGCTTACAATGAGCAGTTCTTC.

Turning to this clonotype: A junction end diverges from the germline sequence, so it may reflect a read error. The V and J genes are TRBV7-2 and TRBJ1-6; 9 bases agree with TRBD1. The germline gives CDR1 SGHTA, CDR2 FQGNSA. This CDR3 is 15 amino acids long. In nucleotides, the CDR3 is TGTACCAGCAGCTTAGTGGGGACAGGGAGGTCACCCCCCCACTTT. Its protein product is CTSSLVGTGRSPPHF. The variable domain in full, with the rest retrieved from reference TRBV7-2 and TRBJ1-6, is GAGVSQSPSNKVTEKGKDVELRCDPISGHTALYWYRQSLGQGLEFLIYFQGNSAPDKSGLPSDRFSAERTGGSVSTLTIQRTQQEDSAVYLCTSSLVGTGRSPPHFGNGTRLTVT.

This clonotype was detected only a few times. The CDR3 DNA reads TGTGCCACCAGCAGAACACAGGGGACTGGGGCCAACGTCCTGACTTTC. Its protein is CATSRTQGTGANVLTF. The chain couples TRBV15 to TRBJ2-6, with 7 positions matching TRBD1. The ends lost 2 bases at V and 2 bases at J; junction bases unmatched: 3. Germline V CDR1 and CDR2: LNHNV, YYDKDF (reference sequence). The CDR3 loop spans 16 amino acids.

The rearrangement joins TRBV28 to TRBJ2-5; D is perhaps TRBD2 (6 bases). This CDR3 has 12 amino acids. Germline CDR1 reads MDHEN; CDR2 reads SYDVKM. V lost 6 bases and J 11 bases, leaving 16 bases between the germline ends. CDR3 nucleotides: TGTGCCAGCAGAAGGGACTTCTACGGGCAGTACTTC. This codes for CASRRDFYGQYF.

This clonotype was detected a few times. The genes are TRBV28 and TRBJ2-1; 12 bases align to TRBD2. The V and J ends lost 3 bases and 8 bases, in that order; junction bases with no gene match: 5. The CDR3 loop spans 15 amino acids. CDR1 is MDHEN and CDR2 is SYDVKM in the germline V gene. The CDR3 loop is CASSFTSGRLDEQFF. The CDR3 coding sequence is TGTGCCAGCAGTTTTACTAGCGGGAGGCTCGATGAGCAGTTCTTC.

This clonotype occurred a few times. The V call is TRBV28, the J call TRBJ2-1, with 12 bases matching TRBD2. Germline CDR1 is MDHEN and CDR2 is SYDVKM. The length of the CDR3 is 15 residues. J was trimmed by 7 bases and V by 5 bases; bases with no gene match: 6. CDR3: CASSLPTSGSNEQFF. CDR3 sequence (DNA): TGTGCCAGCAGTCTACCGACTAGCGGGAGTAATGAGCAGTTCTTC. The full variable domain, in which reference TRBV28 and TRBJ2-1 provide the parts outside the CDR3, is DVKVTQSSRYLVKRTGEKVFLECVQDMDHENMFWYRQDPGLGLRLIYFSYDVKMKEKGDIPEGYSVSREKKERFSLILESASTNQTSMYLCASSLPTSGSNEQFFGPGTRLTVL.